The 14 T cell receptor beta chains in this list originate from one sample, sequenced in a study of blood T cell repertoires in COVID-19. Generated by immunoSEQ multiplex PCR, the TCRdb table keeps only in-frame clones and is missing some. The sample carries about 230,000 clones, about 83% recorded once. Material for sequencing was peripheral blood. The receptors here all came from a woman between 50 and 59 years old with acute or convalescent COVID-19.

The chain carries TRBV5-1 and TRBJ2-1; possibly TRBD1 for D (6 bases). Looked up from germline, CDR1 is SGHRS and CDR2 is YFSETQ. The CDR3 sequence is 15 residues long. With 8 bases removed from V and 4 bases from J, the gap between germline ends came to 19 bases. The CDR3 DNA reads TGCGCCAGTAGTAGGACCGGGACAAATTACAATGAGCAGTTCTTC. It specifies CASSRTGTNYNEQFF.

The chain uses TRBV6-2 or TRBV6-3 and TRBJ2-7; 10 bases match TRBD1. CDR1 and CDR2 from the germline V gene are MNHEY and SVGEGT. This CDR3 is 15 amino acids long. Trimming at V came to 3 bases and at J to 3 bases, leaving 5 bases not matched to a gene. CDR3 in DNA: TGTGCCAGCAGTTATAACGGACAGGGGGACTACGAGCAGTACTTC. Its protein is CASSYNGQGDYEQYF.

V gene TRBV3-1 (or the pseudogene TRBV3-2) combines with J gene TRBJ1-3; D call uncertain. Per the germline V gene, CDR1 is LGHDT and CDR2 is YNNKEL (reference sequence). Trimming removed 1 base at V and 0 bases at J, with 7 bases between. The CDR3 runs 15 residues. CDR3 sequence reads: CASSQGQTSGNTIYF. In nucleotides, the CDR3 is TGTGCCAGCAGCCAAGGGCAAACCTCTGGAAACACCATATATTTT.

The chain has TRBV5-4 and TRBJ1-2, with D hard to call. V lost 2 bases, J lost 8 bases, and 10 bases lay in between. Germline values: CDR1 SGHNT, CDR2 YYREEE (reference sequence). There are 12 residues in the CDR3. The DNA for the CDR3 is TGTGCCAGCAGCTTACACCCAGTCGGCTACACCTTC. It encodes CASSLHPVGYTF.

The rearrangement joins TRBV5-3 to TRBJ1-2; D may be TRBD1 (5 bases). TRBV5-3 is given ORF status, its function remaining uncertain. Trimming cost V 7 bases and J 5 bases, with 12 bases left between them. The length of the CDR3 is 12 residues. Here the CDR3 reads CARFQGRYGYTF. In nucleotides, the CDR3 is TGTGCCAGATTCCAGGGAAGGTATGGCTACACCTTC.

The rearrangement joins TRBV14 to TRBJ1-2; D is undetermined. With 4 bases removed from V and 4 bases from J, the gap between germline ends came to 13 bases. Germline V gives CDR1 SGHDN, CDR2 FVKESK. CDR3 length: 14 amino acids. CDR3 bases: TGTGCCAGCAGCCCGGAGTCCTCTTTCTATGGCTACACCTTC. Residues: CASSPESSFYGYTF.

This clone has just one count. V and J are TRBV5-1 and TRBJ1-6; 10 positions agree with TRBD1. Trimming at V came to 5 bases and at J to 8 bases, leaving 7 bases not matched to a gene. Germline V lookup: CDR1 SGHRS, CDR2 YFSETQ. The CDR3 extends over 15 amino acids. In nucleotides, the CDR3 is TGCGCCAGCAGTACGGACAGGGGGTCTCATTCACCCCTCCACTTT. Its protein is CASSTDRGSHSPLHF.

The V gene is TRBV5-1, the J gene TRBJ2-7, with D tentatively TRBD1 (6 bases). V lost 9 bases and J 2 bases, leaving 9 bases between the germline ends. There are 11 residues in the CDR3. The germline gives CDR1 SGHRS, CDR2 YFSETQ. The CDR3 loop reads CATRTAYEQYF. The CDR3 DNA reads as TGCGCCACAAGGACAGCCTACGAGCAGTACTTC.

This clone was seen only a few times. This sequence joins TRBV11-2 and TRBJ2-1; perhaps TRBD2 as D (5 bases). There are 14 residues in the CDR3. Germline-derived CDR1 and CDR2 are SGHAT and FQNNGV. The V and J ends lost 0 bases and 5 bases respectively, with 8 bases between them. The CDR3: CASSLERVNNEQFF. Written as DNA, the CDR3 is TGTGCCAGCAGCTTAGAGCGGGTAAACAATGAGCAGTTCTTC.

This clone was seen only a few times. Written as DNA, the CDR3 is TGTGCCAGCAGCTATTCACCCCAGGTTAACTCTGGAAACACCATATATTTT. It codes for CASSYSPQVNSGNTIYF. The V gene is TRBV11-2, the J gene TRBJ1-3; D not resolved. The CDR3 is 17 amino acids. Germline V gives CDR1 SGHAT, CDR2 FQNNGV. Trimming shortened V by 4 bases and J by 0 bases, and 16 bases separated the two germline ends.

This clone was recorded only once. CDR3 protein: CASSYSALLNRGTGELFF. The DNA of the CDR3 is TGTGCCAGCAGTTACTCCGCACTATTAAACAGGGGGACCGGGGAGCTGTTTTTT. This sequence joins TRBV6-2 or TRBV6-3 and TRBJ2-2; 8 bases fit TRBD1. The CDR3 is made up of 18 amino acids. V lost 0 bases and J lost 5; bases outside the gene matches: 11. Germline assignment: CDR1 MNHEY and CDR2 SVGEGT.

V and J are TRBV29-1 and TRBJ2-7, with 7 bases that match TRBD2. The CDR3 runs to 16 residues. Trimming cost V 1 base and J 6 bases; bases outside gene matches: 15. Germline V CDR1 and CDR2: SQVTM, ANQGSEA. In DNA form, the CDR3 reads TGCAGCGTTGAAGCGACGACTAGCCCCCGCGGCGGCGAGCAGTACTTC. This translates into CSVEATTSPRGGEQYF.

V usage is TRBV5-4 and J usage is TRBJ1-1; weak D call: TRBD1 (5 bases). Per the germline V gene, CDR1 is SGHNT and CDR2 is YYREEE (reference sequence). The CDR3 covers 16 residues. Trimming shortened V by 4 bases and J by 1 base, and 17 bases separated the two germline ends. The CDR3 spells CASSKGRNRQNTEAFF. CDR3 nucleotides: TGTGCCAGCAGCAAGGGCCGAAACAGGCAGAACACTGAAGCTTTCTTT.

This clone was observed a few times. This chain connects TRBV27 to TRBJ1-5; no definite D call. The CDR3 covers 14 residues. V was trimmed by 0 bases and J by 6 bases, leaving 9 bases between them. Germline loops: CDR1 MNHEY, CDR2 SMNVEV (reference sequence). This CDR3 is CASSLSKTLQPQHF. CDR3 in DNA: TGTGCCAGCAGTTTATCGAAGACACTTCAGCCCCAGCATTTT.